This entry lists 8 T cell receptor beta chains sequenced from one sample in a study of cytomegalovirus exposure and HLA in healthy donors. Assay used: immunoSEQ multiplex PCR; TCRdb lists only in-frame clones, some missing. Among 100,000 to 150,000 clones listed, 70% to 90% were seen once. Specimen: PBMCs. The receptor source for this set is a young woman in good health and CMV-seronegative.

The V call is TRBV10-3, the J call TRBJ2-5; the D gene is possibly TRBD1 (8 bases). Trimming left V 0 bases short and J 5 bases short, with 13 bases between. The CDR3 extends over 15 amino acids. CDR1 and CDR2 from the germline V gene are ENHRY and SYGVKD. The DNA of the CDR3 is TGTGCCATCAGTGAGTCGGACAGGGAGGGGGAGACCCAGTACTTC. Its translation: CAISESDREGETQYF.

The V and J genes are TRBV7-2 and TRBJ1-1, with D uncertain. Germline loops: CDR1 SGHTA, CDR2 FQGNSA. This CDR3 has 13 amino acids. V was shortened by 1 base and J by 9 bases, with 12 bases between the two germline ends. CDR3 amino acids: CASSLVQEGKAFF. CDR3 DNA sequence: TGTGCCAGCAGCTTAGTGCAGGAGGGAAAAGCTTTCTTT.

This rearrangement joins TRBV30 to TRBJ1-6, with TRBD1 identical over 7 bases. Germline V lookup: CDR1 GTSNPN, CDR2 SVGIG (reference sequence). This CDR3 has 13 residues. With V trimmed by 8 bases and J by 5 bases, 6 bases remained unmatched. DNA of the CDR3: TGTGCCCGACGACAGGGCAATAATTCACCCCTCCACTTT. It yields the protein CARRQGNNSPLHF. Variable domain in full (rest from reference TRBV30 and TRBJ1-6): SQTIHQWPATLVQPVGSPLSLECTVEGTSNPNLYWYRQAAGRGLQLLFYSVGIGQISSEVPQNLSASRPQDRQFILSSKKLLLSDSGFYLCARRQGNNSPLHFGNGTRLTVT.

This chain uses TRBV7-6 with TRBJ1-2, with a weak D call TRBD1 (5 bases). The CDR3 runs 15 residues. Germline loops: CDR1 SGHVS, CDR2 FNYEAQ. Trimming shortened V by 0 bases and J by 0 bases, and 8 bases separated the two germline ends. The DNA of the CDR3 is TGTGCCAGCAGCTTAGCGGCAGGGACTAACTATGGCTACACCTTC. Translated, it gives CASSLAAGTNYGYTF. Full variable domain (missing parts from reference TRBV7-6 and TRBJ1-2): GAGVSQSPRYKVTKRGQDVALRCDPISGHVSLYWYRQALGQGPEFLTYFNYEAQQDKSGLPNDRFSAERPEGSISTLTIQRTEQRDSAMYRCASSLAAGTNYGYTFGSGTRLTVV.

This clone has just a few counts. V is TRBV7-3 and J is TRBJ1-2, with 9 bases lining up with TRBD1. After removal of 4 bases from V and 7 bases from J, the junction contained 4 bases not matched to a gene. This CDR3 is built from 13 residues. Looked up from germline, CDR1 is SGHTA and CDR2 is FQGTGA. The CDR3 DNA reads TGTGCCAGCAGCTCACAGGGGGCAAGTGGCTACACCTTC. This codes for CASSSQGASGYTF. The full variable domain, its missing parts supplied by reference TRBV7-3 and TRBJ1-2, is GAGVSQTPSNKVTEKGKYVELRCDPISGHTALYWYRQSLGQGPEFLIYFQGTGAADDSGLPNDRFFAVRPEGSVSTLKIQRTERGDSAVYLCASSSQGASGYTFGSGTRLTVV.

The rearrangement uses TRBV11-3 and TRBJ2-3, with D tentatively TRBD2 (6 bases). The V end was cut by 3 bases, the J end by 2 bases, with 9 bases between. This CDR3 is built from 14 residues. Germline V gene lookup returns CDR1 SGHNT and CDR2 YENEEA. The CDR3 here is CASSLAGTTDTQYF. The CDR3 DNA reads as TGTGCCAGCAGCTTGGCGGGGACCACAGATACGCAGTATTTT.

In its sample, this clone was seen once. The V and J genes are TRBV5-1 and TRBJ1-3; the D gene is possibly TRBD1 (5 bases). The germline V gene has CDR1 SGHRS and CDR2 YFSETQ. V lost 1 base to trimming and J lost 0 bases, with 8 bases between them. This CDR3 is built from 15 residues. As DNA, the CDR3 is TGCGCCAGCAGCTTGTCCGGGGGCTCTGGAAACACCATATATTTT. Translated, it gives CASSLSGGSGNTIYF.

The count of this clone is one. The V and J genes are TRBV18 and TRBJ2-1; 7 nucleotides align to TRBD1. Germline V gene lookup returns CDR1 KGHSH and CDR2 LQKENI. The CDR3 runs to 17 residues. J lost 5 bases, V lost 3 bases, and 13 bases had no gene match. CDR3 loop: CASSPTPGQRGNNEQFF. CDR3 coding DNA: TGTGCCAGCTCACCTACACCGGGACAGAGGGGCAACAATGAGCAGTTCTTC.